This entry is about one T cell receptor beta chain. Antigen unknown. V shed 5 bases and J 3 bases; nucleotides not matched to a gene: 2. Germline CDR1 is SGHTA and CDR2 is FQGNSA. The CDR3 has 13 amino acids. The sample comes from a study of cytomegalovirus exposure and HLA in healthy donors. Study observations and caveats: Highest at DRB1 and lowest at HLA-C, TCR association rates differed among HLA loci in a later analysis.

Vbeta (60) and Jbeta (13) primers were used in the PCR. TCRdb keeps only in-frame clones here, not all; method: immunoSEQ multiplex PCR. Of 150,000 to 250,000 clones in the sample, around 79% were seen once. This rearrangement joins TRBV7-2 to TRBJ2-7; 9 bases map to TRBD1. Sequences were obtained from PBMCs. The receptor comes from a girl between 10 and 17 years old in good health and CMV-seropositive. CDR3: CASSTGQGYEQYF. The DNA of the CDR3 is TGTGCCAGCAGCACGGGACAGGGCTACGAGCAGTACTTC.